This TCR beta chain was recorded in a study of blood T cell repertoires in COVID-19. About the study: Acute and convalescent COVID-19 samples came from the United States, Italy and Spain. Nucleic acid was either cDNA or gDNA, and it came from T cells, B-cell-depleted T cells, or PBMCs.

The CDR3 is made up of 13 amino acids. V was clipped by 2 bases and J by 4 bases, with 6 bases between them. Germline CDR1 and CDR2: KGHDR and SFDVKD. In the original workflow: Nucleated cell number was recorded as an estimate derived from reference gene primer amplification. Sequencing was performed with immunoSEQ multiplex PCR; in TCRdb, only in-frame clones are kept and a portion is missing. That table is the source of V, J and clone size, and D and trimming were worked out from the DNA. The sample carries 69,000 or so clones, under 85% recorded once. The sample was peripheral blood. V gene TRBV24-1 combines with J gene TRBJ2-3; no firm D call. The receptor was isolated from a man between 50 and 59 years old with COVID-19, enrolled during active disease. The CDR3 nucleotides read TGTGCCACCAGTGATTCCGTCGCAGATACGCAGTATTTT. Translating gives CATSDSVADTQYF.